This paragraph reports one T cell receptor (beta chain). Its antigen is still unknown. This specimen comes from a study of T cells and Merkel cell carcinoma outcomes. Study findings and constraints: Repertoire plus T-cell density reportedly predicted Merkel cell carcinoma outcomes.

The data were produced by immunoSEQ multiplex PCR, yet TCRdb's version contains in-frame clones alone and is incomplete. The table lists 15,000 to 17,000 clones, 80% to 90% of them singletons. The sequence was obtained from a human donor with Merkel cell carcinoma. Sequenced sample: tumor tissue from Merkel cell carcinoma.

The CDR3 bases are TGTGCCAGCTCACCTATTAGGAACAAGTACGATGAGCAGTTCTTC. Its protein is CASSPIRNKYDEQFF. J is TRBJ2-1 and V is TRBV18, with unresolved D. Germline V gene lookup returns CDR1 KGHSH and CDR2 LQKENI. This CDR3 has 15 amino acids. Between the trimmed V and J ends, which lost 3 bases and 8 bases, there was a span of 17 bases.